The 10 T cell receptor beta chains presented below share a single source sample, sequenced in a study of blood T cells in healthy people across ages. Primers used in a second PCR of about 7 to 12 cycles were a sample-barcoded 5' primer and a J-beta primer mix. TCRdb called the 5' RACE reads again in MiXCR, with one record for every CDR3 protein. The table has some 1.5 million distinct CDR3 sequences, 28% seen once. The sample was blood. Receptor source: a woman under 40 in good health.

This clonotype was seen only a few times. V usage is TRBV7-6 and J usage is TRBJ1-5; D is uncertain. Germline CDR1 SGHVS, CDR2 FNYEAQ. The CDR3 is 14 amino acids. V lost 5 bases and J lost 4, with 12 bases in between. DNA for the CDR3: TGTGCCAGCAGCCCGGCCGGGAGAAATCAGCCCCAGCATTTT. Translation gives CASSPAGRNQPQHF.

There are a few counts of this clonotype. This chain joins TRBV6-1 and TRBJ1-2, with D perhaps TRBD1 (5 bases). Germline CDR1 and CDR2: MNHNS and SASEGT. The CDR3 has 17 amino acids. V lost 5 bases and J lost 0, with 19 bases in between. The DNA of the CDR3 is TGTGCCAGCAGTAGAACCGGAAGAGGGGTAGCTAACTATGGCTACACCTTC. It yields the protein CASSRTGRGVANYGYTF.

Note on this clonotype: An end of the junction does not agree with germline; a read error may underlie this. CDR3 sequence reads: CASNLQGRSGETQYF. In nucleotides, the CDR3 is TGTGCCAGCAACTTACAGGGCCGTAGCGGCGAGACCCAGTACTTC. This chain joins TRBV7-2 and TRBJ2-5; possibly TRBD1 or TRBD2 for D (6 bases each). CDR1 is SGHTA, CDR2 FQGNSA, per germline. CDR3 size: 15 residues.

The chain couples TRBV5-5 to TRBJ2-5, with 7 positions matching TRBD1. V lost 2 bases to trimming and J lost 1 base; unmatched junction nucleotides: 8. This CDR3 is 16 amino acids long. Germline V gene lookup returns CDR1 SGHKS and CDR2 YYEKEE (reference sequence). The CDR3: CASSFRQGPTQETQYF. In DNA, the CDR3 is TGTGCCAGCAGCTTCCGACAGGGCCCTACCCAAGAGACCCAGTACTTC.

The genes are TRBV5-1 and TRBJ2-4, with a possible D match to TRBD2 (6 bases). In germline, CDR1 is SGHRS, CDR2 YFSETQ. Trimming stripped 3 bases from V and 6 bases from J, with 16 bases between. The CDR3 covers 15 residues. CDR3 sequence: CASSSDEGLGNIQYF. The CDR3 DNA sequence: TGCGCCAGCAGCTCCGATGAGGGACTCGGAAACATTCAGTACTTC.

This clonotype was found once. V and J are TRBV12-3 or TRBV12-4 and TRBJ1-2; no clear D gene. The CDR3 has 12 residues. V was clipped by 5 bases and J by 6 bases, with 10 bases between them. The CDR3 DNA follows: TGTGCCAGCAGTCCCGATTATAATGGCTACACCTTC. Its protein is CASSPDYNGYTF.

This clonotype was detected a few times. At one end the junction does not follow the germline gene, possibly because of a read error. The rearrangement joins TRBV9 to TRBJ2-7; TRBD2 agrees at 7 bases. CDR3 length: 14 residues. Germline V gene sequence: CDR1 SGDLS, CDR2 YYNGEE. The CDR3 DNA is TGTGCCGGCAGCACGAGCGGGACCTCCTACGAGCAGTACTTC. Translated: CAGSTSGTSYEQYF.

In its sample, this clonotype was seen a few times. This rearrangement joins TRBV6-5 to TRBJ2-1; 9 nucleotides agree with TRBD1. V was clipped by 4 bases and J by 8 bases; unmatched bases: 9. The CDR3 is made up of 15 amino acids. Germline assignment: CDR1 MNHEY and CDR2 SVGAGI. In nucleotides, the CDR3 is TGTGCCAGCAGTTCCCCCGGGACAGGGAGCGATGAGCAGTTCTTC. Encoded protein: CASSSPGTGSDEQFF.

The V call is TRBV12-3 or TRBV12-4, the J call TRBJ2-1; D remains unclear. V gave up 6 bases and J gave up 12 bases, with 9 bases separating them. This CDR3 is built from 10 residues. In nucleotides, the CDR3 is TGTGCCAGCAGCATAGATGTGCAGTTCTTC. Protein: CASSIDVQFF.

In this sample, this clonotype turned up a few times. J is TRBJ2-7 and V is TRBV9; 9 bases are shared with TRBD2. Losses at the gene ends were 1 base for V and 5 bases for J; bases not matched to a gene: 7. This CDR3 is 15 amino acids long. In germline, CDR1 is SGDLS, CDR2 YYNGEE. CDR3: CASSVSAGGPDEQYF. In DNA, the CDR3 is TGTGCCAGCAGCGTATCAGCGGGAGGCCCAGACGAGCAGTACTTC. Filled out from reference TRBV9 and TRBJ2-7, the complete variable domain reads DSGVTQTPKHLITATGQRVTLRCSPRSGDLSVYWYQQSLDQGLQFLIQYYNGEERAKGNILERFSAQQFPDLHSELNLSSLELGDSALYFCASSVSAGGPDEQYFGPGTRLTVT.